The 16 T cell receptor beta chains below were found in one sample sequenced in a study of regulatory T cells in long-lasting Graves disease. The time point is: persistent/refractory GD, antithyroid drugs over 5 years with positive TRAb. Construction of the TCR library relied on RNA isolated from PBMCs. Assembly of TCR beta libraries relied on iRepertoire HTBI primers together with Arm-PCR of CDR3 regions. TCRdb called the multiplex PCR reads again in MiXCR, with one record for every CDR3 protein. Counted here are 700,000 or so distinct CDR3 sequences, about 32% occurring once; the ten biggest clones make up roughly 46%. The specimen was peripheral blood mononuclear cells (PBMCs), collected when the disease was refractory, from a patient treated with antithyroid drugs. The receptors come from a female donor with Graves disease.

CDR3 loop: CAWSDTHEQYF. The CDR3 nucleotides read TGTGCCTGGAGTGACACTCACGAGCAGTACTTC. V gene TRBV30 combines with J gene TRBJ2-7, with unresolved D. The CDR3 runs to 11 residues. The V end lost 1 base, the J end lost 5 bases, and 6 bases lay between the germline ends. CDR1 and CDR2 from the germline V gene are GTSNPN and SVGIG (reference sequence).

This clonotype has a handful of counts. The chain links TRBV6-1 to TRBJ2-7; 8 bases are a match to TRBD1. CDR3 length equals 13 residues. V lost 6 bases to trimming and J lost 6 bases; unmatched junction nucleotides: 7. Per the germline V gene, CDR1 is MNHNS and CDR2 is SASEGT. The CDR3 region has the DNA TGTGCCAGCAGACCGGACAGGGTGGGCGAGCAGTACTTC. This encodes CASRPDRVGEQYF.

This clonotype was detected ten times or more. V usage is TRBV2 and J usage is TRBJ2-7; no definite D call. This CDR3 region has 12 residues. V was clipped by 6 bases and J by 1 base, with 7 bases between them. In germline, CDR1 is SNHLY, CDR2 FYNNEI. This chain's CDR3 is CASRGGSYEQYF. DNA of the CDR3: TGTGCCAGCAGAGGCGGATCCTACGAGCAGTACTTC.

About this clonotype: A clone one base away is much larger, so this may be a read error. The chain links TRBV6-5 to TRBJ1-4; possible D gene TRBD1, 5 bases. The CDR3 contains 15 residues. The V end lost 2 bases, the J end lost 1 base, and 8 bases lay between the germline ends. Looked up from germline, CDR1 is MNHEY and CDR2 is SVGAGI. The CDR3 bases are TGTGCCAGCAGTTACGCGGGGGTAACTAATGAAAAACTGTTTTTT. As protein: CASSYAGVTNEKLFF.

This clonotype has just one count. For the CDR3, the DNA is TGTGCCAGCAGCGCTGGGACAGGGCAGGGTCAGCCCCAGCATTTT. It specifies CASSAGTGQGQPQHF. The chain uses TRBV9 and TRBJ1-5; 9 bases match TRBD1. The CDR3 loop spans 15 amino acids. CDR1 is SGDLS and CDR2 is YYNGEE in the germline V gene. V lost 3 bases, J lost 6 bases, and 7 bases stayed unmatched.

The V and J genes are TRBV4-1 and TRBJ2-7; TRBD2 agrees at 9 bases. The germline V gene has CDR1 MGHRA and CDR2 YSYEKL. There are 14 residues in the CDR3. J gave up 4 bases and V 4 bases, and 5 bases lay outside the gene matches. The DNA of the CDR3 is TGCGCCAGCAGCCTGGCTAGCGGGGATTACGAGCAGTACTTC. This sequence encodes CASSLASGDYEQYF.

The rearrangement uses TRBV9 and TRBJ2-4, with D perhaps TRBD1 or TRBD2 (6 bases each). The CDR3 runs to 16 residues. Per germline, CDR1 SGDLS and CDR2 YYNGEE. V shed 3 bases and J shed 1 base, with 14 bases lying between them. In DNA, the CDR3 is TGTGCCAGCAGCGCCCCCGGGGGCTGTGCCAAAAACATTCAGTACTTC. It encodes CASSAPGGCAKNIQYF.

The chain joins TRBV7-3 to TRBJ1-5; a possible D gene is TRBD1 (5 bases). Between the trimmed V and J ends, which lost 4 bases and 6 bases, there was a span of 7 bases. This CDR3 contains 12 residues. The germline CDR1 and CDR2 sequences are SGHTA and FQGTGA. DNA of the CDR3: TGTGCCAGCAGCTCGGACACTCAGCCCCAGCATTTT. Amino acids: CASSSDTQPQHF.

The CDR3 sequence is CASSSPTGGQQYF. The CDR3 bases are TGTGCCAGCAGTTCCCCGACAGGGGGACAGCAGTACTTC. The rearrangement uses TRBV12-3 or TRBV12-4 and TRBJ2-7, with 9 bases lining up with TRBD1. V was pared by 4 bases and J by 8 bases, with 6 bases of the junction left unmatched. The CDR3 consists of 13 residues.

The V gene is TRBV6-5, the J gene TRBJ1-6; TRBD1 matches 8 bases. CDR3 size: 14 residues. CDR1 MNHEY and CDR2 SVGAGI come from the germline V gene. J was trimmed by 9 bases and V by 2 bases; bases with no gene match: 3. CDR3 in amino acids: CASSYAGGASPLHF. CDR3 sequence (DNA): TGTGCCAGCAGTTACGCAGGGGGCGCTTCACCCCTCCACTTT.

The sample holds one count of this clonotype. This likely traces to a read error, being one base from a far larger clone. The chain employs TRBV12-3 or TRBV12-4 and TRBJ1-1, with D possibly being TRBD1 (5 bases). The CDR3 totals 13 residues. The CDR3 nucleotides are TGTGCCAGCAGTTTTGGGGGGAGGACTGAAGCTCTCTTT. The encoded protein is CASSFGGRTEALF.

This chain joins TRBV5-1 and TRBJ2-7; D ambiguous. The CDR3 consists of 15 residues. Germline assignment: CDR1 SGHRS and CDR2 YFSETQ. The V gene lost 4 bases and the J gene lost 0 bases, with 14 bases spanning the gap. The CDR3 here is CASSRTEESSYEQYF. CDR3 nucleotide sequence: TGCGCCAGCAGCCGAACAGAGGAGAGCTCCTACGAGCAGTACTTC.

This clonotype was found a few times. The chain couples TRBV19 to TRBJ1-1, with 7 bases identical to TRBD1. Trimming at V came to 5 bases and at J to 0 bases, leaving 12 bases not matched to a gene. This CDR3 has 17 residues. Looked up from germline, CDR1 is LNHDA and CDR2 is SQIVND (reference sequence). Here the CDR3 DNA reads TGTGCCAGTAGTGGGGACAGTAAATTAAGAATGAACACTGAAGCTTTCTTT. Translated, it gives CASSGDSKLRMNTEAFF.

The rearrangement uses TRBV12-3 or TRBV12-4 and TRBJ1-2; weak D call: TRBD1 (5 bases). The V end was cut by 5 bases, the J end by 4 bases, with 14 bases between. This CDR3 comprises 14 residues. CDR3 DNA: TGTGCCAGCAGTCCCCGGGCCAGGGCCTATGGCTACACCTTC. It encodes CASSPRARAYGYTF.

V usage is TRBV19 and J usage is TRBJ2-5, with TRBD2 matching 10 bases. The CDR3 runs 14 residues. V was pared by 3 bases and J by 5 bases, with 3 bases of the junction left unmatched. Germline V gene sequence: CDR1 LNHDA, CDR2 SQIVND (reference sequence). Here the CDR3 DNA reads TGTGCCAGTAGTATTAGAGCGGGAGGGGAGACCCAGTACTTC. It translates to CASSIRAGGETQYF.

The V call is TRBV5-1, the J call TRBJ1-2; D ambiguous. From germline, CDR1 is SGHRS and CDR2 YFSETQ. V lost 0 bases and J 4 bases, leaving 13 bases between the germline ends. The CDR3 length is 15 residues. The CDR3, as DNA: TGCGCCAGCAGCTTGGTGGGCGTCCAGAGCTATGGCTACACCTTC. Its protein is CASSLVGVQSYGYTF.